The rows below give T cell receptor beta chains drawn from one sample of a study of Ad26.COV2.S vaccination and SARS-CoV-2 variants. Only in-frame clones appear in the TCRdb table, and some are missing; sequencing was by immunoSEQ multiplex PCR. The table has 360,000 or so clones, about 88% seen once. This sample comprised peripheral blood, obtained in a trial of Ad26.COV2.S vaccine versus placebo. Receptors originate from a person between 18 and 59 years old who received the Ad26.COV2.S COVID-19 vaccine or a placebo. CDR3s include the opening cysteine and the closing phenylalanine or tryptophan. The D gene is left open where the match is weak. The size entry is marked missing in some rows and otherwise reads once, few, many or a size class.

d_call clone_size j_call v_call cdr3_aa cdr3_nt
TRBD2 - TRBJ2-1 TRBV6-2/TRBV6-3 CASSGTSGRARNEQFF TGTGCCAGCAGTGGGACTAGCGGGAGGGCCCGAAATGAGCAGTTCTTC
- many TRBJ2-5 TRBV7-3 CASSSGTSPLVETQYF TGTGCCAGCAGCTCGGGGACAAGCCCTCTGGTGGAGACCCAGTACTTC
- once TRBJ1-1 TRBV19 CASSMGGDTEAFF TGTGCCAGTAGTATGGGGGGAGACACTGAAGCTTTCTTT
- - TRBJ2-4 TRBV14 CASSQGPAENIQYF TGTGCCAGCAGCCAGGGACCGGCCGAAAACATTCAGTACTTC
- - TRBJ2-4 TRBV29-1 CSVALVDIQYF TGCAGCGTGGCCCTTGTGGACATTCAGTACTTC
- few TRBJ2-3 TRBV9 CASSVEDTQYF TGTGCCAGCAGCGTAGAAGATACGCAGTATTTT
- - TRBJ1-1 TRBV2 CASSETGTYTEAFF TGTGCCAGCAGTGAAACAGGGACTTACACTGAAGCTTTCTTT
- - TRBJ2-5 TRBV30 CAWKAQQETQYF TGTGCCTGGAAGGCACAGCAAGAGACCCAGTACTTC
- - TRBJ2-7 TRBV19 CASSRVGSSSYEQYF TGTGCCAGTAGTAGAGTGGGGTCAAGCTCCTACGAGCAGTACTTC
- - TRBJ2-1 TRBV28 CASSSLGSYNEQFF TGTGCCAGCAGTTCCCTGGGGTCCTACAATGAGCAGTTCTTC
TRBD2 - TRBJ2-5 TRBV6-2/TRBV6-3 CASSRGTSGHGETQYF TGTGCCAGCAGCCGAGGGACTAGCGGACATGGAGAGACCCAGTACTTC
- once TRBJ2-2 TRBV28 CASSLLRGHTGELFF TGTGCCAGCAGTTTACTGCGGGGACACACCGGGGAGCTGTTTTTT
- - TRBJ2-1 TRBV7-9 CASSRDAEQFF TGTGCCAGCAGCCGTGACGCCGAGCAGTTCTTC
TRBD1 - TRBJ2-2 TRBV7-3 CASSPQGAWTGELFF TGTGCCAGCAGCCCCCAGGGGGCGTGGACCGGGGAGCTGTTTTTT
- few TRBJ2-2 TRBV12-3/TRBV12-4 CASSLLRTGELFF TGTGCCAGCAGTTTACTTAGGACCGGGGAGCTGTTTTTT
- - TRBJ1-5 TRBV18 CASSPPILPQHF TGTGCCAGCTCACCACCGATACTGCCCCAGCATTTT
- - TRBJ2-5 TRBV4-1 CASSQGDLGRETQYF TGCGCCAGCAGCCAAGGAGACCTGGGTCGAGAGACCCAGTACTTC
- - TRBJ2-2 TRBV5-4 CASSPREGATGELFF TGTGCCAGCAGCCCTAGGGAGGGGGCTACGGGGGAGCTGTTTTTT
- - TRBJ1-1 TRBV5-4 CASSLGGNTEAFF TGTGCCAGCAGCTTAGGCGGGAACACTGAAGCTTTCTTT
TRBD1 - TRBJ1-5 TRBV28 CASSFRGLVQPQHF TGTGCCAGCAGTTTCAGGGGGTTGGTTCAGCCCCAGCATTTT
- - TRBJ1-1 TRBV18 CASSPSDSASSIEAFF TGTGCCAGCTCACCATCCGACAGCGCTTCCTCCATTGAAGCTTTCTTT
- few TRBJ2-1 TRBV27 CASSLSLGNNEQFF TGTGCCAGCAGTTTATCTCTTGGGAACAATGAGCAGTTCTTC
TRBD1 - TRBJ1-2 TRBV5-8 CASSLGQGQINGYTF TGTGCCAGCAGCCTAGGACAGGGCCAGATTAATGGCTACACCTTC
- - TRBJ1-1 TRBV6-5 CASSPGGTEAFF TGTGCCAGCAGCCCGGGAGGGACTGAAGCTTTCTTT
- - TRBJ2-5 TRBV30 CAWEGTFQETQYF TGTGCCTGGGAGGGGACTTTTCAAGAGACCCAGTACTTC
TRBD1 - TRBJ2-5 TRBV15 CATSRDPGGQETQYF TGTGCCACCAGCAGAGACCCAGGGGGCCAAGAGACCCAGTACTTC
- once TRBJ1-5 TRBV6-8 CASSYSSGIDAGEPQHF TGTGCCAGCAGTTACTCCTCGGGGATTGATGCTGGGGAGCCCCAGCATTTT
TRBD2 - TRBJ2-1 TRBV10-2 CASRRGLAGVHNEQFF TGCGCCAGCAGGAGGGGACTAGCGGGAGTACACAATGAGCAGTTCTTC
- few TRBJ1-1 TRBV9 CASSVDPYTEAFF TGTGCCAGCAGCGTAGATCCTTACACTGAAGCTTTCTTT
- - TRBJ1-4 TRBV7-9 CASSPSGIEKLFF TGTGCCAGCAGCCCAAGCGGGATAGAAAAACTGTTTTTT
- - TRBJ2-1 TRBV7-9 CASSNIWDFSYNEQFF TGTGCCAGCAGCAACATTTGGGACTTCTCCTACAATGAGCAGTTCTTC
- - TRBJ1-5 TRBV30 CAWGDPHQPQHF TGTGCCTGGGGGGACCCTCATCAGCCCCAGCATTTT
- once TRBJ2-7 TRBV6-5 CATGDRGNYEQYF TGTGCCACCGGCGACCGGGGGAACTACGAGCAGTACTTC
TRBD2 - TRBJ2-7 TRBV3-1/TRBV3-2 CASSTNSGGRGSYEQYF TGTGCCAGCAGCACAAACTCTGGCGGGAGAGGGTCCTACGAGCAGTACTTC
TRBD2 - TRBJ2-2 TRBV5-4 CASSPRGGLGTGELFF TGTGCCAGCAGCCCCCGGGGGGGGCTGGGCACCGGGGAGCTGTTTTTT
TRBD2 - TRBJ2-7 TRBV5-1 CASSLESAAPGGEQYF TGCGCCAGCAGCTTGGAGTCGGCTGCCCCGGGGGGGGAGCAGTACTTC
- - TRBJ2-5 TRBV5-4 CASSLAGSQETQYF TGTGCCAGCAGCTTGGCTGGTTCCCAAGAGACCCAGTACTTC
- - TRBJ1-4 TRBV6-5 CASSSGGQGPEKLFF TGTGCCAGCAGTTCCGGTGGACAAGGCCCTGAAAAACTGTTTTTT
- - TRBJ2-3 TRBV6-5 CASRRGIDGGTQYF TGTGCCAGCCGGAGGGGAATAGATGGTGGTACGCAGTATTTT
TRBD1 - TRBJ1-1 TRBV5-3 CARSPPGQGMPRAFF TGTGCCAGAAGCCCACCGGGACAGGGGATGCCCAGAGCTTTCTTT
- once TRBJ1-4 TRBV30 CAWSPTNEKLFF TGTGCCTGGAGTCCCACAAATGAAAAACTGTTTTTT
- - TRBJ2-7 TRBV10-1 CASSESTGQAYEQYF TGCGCCAGCAGTGAGTCAACGGGACAAGCCTACGAGCAGTACTTC
- - TRBJ1-1 TRBV9 CASRGPDLNTEAFF TGTGCCAGCAGAGGGCCAGATTTGAACACTGAAGCTTTCTTT
- once TRBJ2-7 TRBV3-1/TRBV3-2 CASSQVRVGQVHEQYF TGTGCCAGCAGCCAAGTCAGGGTAGGGCAGGTCCACGAGCAGTACTTC
TRBD2 - TRBJ2-1 TRBV11-2 CASSLDPGGSNEQFF TGTGCCAGCAGCTTAGATCCGGGGGGGTCCAATGAGCAGTTCTTC
TRBD1 - TRBJ1-5 TRBV4-2 CASSWTGQGNQPQHF TGTGCCAGCAGTTGGACAGGGCAGGGCAATCAGCCCCAGCATTTT
TRBD2 - TRBJ2-3 TRBV9 CASSVRTSGKAGADTQYF TGTGCCAGCAGCGTAAGAACTAGCGGGAAAGCTGGGGCAGATACGCAGTATTTT
- - TRBJ2-3 TRBV19 CASVGADTQYF TGTGCCAGTGTTGGGGCAGATACGCAGTATTTT